Presented here are 6 T cell receptor beta chains from one specimen sequenced in a study of regulatory T cells in long-lasting Graves disease. Time point described: persistent/refractory GD, antithyroid drugs over 5 years with positive TRAb. PBMC-derived RNA was used for the TCR library. Construction of the TCR beta libraries employed iRepertoire HTBI primers in conjunction with Arm-PCR of CDR3 regions. TCRdb independently ran MiXCR on the multiplex PCR reads; one entry per CDR3 protein. The table records approximately 690,000 distinct CDR3 sequences, 30% of them present only once. The sample here was peripheral blood mononuclear cells (PBMCs), taken when the disease was refractory, from a patient treated with antithyroid drugs. These receptors all come from a female donor with Graves disease.

This clonotype was found many times. The gene calls are TRBV28 and TRBJ1-1; the D gene is possibly TRBD1 (5 bases). The V end lost 0 bases, the J end lost 5 bases, and 10 bases lay between the germline ends. Germline CDR1 and CDR2: MDHEN and SYDVKM. The CDR3 length is 14 residues. The CDR3 loop is CASSLWGPETEAFF. Written as DNA, the CDR3 is TGTGCCAGCAGTTTATGGGGGCCAGAGACTGAAGCTTTCTTT. Together with reference TRBV28 and TRBJ1-1, the CDR3 gives the full variable domain: DVKVTQSSRYLVKRTGEKVFLECVQDMDHENMFWYRQDPGLGLRLIYFSYDVKMKEKGDIPEGYSVSREKKERFSLILESASTNQTSMYLCASSLWGPETEAFFGQGTRLTVV.

This clonotype has only one observation. A much larger clonotype is one base distant, so this may be a read error. This chain links TRBV28 with TRBJ2-7, with D perhaps TRBD2 (5 bases). Germline V gives CDR1 MDHEN, CDR2 SYDVKM. V was cut by 8 bases and J by 5 bases, with 19 bases left in between. This CDR3 contains 14 residues. CDR3 sequence reads: CASHLRQRRNEQYF. DNA of the CDR3: TGTGCCAGCCACCTCCGGCAGAGGAGGAACGAGCAGTACTTC. The complete variable domain, with remaining parts taken from reference TRBV28 and TRBJ2-7, reads DVKVTQSSRYLVKRTGEKVFLECVQDMDHENMFWYRQDPGLGLRLIYFSYDVKMKEKGDIPEGYSVSREKKERFSLILESASTNQTSMYLCASHLRQRRNEQYFGPGTRLTVT.

The chain carries TRBV5-6 and TRBJ1-2, with a weak D call TRBD1 (6 bases). Germline loops: CDR1 SGHDT, CDR2 YYEEEE. This CDR3 is 14 amino acids long. The V gene lost 5 bases and the J gene lost 4 bases, with 15 bases spanning the gap. The CDR3 loop is CASRHTTGRYGYTF. CDR3 nucleotides: TGTGCCAGCAGACATACGACAGGACGCTATGGCTACACCTTC.

This clonotype has ten or more counts. The chain has TRBV6-1 and TRBJ2-5, with 9 bases that match TRBD2. This CDR3 has 16 amino acids. Unmatched junction bases numbered 12, after V lost 5 bases and J lost 5 bases. Germline V gene data show CDR1 as MNHNS and CDR2 as SASEGT. CDR3 sequence: CASSPPAGGPGETQYF. CDR3 DNA sequence: TGTGCCAGCAGTCCCCCCGCGGGAGGGCCAGGGGAGACCCAGTACTTC.

This clonotype showed up many times. The chain has TRBV12-3 or TRBV12-4 and TRBJ1-1; D gene uncertain. V lost 5 bases to trimming and J lost 1 base, with 11 bases between them. This CDR3 spans 14 amino acids. CDR3 DNA sequence: TGTGCCAGCAGTCCCCTCACGGAGAACACTGAAGCTTTCTTT. Protein product: CASSPLTENTEAFF.

The V and J genes are TRBV7-2 and TRBJ1-1; D perhaps matches TRBD1 (6 bases). CDR1 is SGHTA, CDR2 FQGNSA, per germline. This CDR3 region has 13 residues. Here the CDR3 DNA reads TGTGCAGAGAGCGGGGGCGAGTGGACTGAAGCTTTCTTT. This sequence encodes CAESGGEWTEAFF.